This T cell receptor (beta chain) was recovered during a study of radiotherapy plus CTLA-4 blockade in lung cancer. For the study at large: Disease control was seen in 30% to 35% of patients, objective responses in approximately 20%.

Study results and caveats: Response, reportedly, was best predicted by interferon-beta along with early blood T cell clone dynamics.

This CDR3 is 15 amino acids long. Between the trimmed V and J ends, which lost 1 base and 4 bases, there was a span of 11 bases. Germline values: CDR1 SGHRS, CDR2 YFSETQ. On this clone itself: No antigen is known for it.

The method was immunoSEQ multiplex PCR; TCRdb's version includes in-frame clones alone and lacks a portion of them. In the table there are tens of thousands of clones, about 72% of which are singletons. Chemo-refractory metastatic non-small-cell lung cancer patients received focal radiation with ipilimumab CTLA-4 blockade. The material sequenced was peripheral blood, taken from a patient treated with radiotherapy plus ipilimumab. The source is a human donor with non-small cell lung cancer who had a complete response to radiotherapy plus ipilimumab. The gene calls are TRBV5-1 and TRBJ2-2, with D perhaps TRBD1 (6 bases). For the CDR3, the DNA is TGCGCCAGCAGCTTGCCAGGGGCAGGCACCGGGGAGCTGTTTTTT. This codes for CASSLPGAGTGELFF.